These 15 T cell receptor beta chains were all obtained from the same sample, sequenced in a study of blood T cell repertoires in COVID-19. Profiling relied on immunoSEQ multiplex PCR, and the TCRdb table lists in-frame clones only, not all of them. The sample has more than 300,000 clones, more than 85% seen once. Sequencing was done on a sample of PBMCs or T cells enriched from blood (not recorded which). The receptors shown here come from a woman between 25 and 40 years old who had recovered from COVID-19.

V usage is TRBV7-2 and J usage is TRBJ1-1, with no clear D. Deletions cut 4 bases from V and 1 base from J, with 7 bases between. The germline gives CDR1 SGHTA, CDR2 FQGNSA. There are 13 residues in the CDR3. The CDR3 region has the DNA TGTGCCAGCAGCTGGTCGGGGAACACTGAAGCTTTCTTT. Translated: CASSWSGNTEAFF.

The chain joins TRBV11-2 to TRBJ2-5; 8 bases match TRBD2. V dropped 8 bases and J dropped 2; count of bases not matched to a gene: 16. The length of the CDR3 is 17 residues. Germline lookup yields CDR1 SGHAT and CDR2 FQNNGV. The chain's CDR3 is CASAIYIGSGNQETQYF. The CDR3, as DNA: TGTGCCAGCGCCATCTATATCGGTAGCGGGAATCAAGAGACCCAGTACTTC. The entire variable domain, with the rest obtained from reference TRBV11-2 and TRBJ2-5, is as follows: EAGVAQSPRYKIIEKRQSVAFWCNPISGHATLYWYQQILGQGPKLLIQFQNNGVVDDSQLPKDRFSAERLKGVDSTLKIQPAKLEDSAVYLCASAIYIGSGNQETQYFGPGTRLLVL.

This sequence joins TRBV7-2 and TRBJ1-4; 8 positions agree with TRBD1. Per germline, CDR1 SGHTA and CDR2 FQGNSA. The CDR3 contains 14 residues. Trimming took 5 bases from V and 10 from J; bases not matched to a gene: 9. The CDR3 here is CASSPGTGIRKLFF. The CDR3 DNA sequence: TGTGCCAGCAGCCCCGGGACAGGCATCAGAAAACTGTTTTTT.

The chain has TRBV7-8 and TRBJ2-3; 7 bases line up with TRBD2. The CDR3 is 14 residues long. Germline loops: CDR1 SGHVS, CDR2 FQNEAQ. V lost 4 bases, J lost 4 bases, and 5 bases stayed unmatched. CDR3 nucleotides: TGTGCCAGCAGCTCTAGCGGACGGGCAGATACGCAGTATTTT. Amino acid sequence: CASSSSGRADTQYF.

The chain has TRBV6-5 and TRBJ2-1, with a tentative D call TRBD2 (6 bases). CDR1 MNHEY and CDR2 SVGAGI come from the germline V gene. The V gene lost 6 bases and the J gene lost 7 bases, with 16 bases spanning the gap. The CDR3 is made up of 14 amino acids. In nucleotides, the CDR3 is TGTGCCAGCAGGGAGGGAGCTACTATTAATGAGCAGTTCTTC. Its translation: CASREGATINEQFF.

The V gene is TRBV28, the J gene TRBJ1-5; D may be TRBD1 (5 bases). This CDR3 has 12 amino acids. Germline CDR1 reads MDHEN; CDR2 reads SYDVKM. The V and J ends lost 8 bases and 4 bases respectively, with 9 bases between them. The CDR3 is CASGGFNQPQHF. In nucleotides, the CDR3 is TGTGCCAGCGGGGGGTTTAATCAGCCCCAGCATTTT.

The CDR3 loop reads CASSRTRIFGETQYF. CDR3 in DNA: TGTGCCAGCAGCCGGACTAGAATCTTTGGAGAGACCCAGTACTTC. The chain carries TRBV11-3 and TRBJ2-5; 7 positions agree with TRBD2. Looked up from germline, CDR1 is SGHNT and CDR2 is YENEEA. V dropped 5 bases and J dropped 4; count of bases not matched to a gene: 10. The CDR3 sequence is 15 residues long.

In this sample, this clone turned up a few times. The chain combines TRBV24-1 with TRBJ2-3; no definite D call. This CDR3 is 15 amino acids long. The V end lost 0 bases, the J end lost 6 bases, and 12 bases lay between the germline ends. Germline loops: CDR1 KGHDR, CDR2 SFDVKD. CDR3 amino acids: CATSDLSGRVDTQYF. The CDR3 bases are TGTGCCACCAGTGATTTGAGTGGGCGTGTGGATACGCAGTATTTT.

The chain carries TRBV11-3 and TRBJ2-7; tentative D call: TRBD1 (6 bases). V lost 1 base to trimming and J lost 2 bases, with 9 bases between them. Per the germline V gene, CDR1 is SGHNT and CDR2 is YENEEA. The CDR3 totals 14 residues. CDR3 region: CASSLGGHPYEQYF. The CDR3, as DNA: TGTGCCAGCAGCTTAGGGGGACACCCCTACGAGCAGTACTTC.

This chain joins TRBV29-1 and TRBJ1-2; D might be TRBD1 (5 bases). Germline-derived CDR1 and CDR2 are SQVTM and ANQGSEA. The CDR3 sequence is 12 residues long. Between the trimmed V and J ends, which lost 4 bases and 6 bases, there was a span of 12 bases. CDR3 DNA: TGCAGCGTTGGGCGGGGCGCGGATGGCTACACCTTC. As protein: CSVGRGADGYTF.

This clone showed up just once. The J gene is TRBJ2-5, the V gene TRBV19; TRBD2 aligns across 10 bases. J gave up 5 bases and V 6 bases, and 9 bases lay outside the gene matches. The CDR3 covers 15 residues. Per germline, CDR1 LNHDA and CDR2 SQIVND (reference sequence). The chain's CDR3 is CASRQTGTSVETQYF. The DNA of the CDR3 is TGTGCCAGTAGGCAAACCGGGACTAGCGTGGAGACCCAGTACTTC.

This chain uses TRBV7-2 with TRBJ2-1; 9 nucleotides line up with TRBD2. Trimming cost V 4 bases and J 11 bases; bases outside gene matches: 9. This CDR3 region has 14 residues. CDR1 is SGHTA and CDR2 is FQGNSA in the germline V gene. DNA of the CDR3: TGTGCCAGCAGCTCGGGACTAGCCTTGCCCCAGCAGTTCTTC. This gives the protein CASSSGLALPQQFF.

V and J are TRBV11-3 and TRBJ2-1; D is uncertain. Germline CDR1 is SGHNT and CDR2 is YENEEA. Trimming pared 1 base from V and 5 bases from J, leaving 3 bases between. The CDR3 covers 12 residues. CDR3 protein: CASSLVDNEQFF. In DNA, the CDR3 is TGTGCCAGCAGCTTAGTCGACAATGAGCAGTTCTTC.

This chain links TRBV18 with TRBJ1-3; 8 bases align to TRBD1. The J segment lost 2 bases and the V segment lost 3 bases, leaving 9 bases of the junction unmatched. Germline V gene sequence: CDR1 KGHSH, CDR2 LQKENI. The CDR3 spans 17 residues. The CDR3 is CASSPLGQGPTGNTIYF. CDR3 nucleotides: TGTGCCAGCTCACCGCTCGGACAGGGTCCCACTGGAAACACCATATATTTT.

This chain's CDR3 is CATSRDQGGYEQYF. The CDR3 DNA reads as TGTGCCACCAGCAGAGATCAGGGGGGATACGAGCAGTACTTC. The gene calls are TRBV15 and TRBJ2-7, with D possibly being TRBD1 (7 bases). There are 14 residues in the CDR3. Trimming cost V 0 bases and J 4 bases, with 10 bases left between them. Germline V gene lookup returns CDR1 LNHNV and CDR2 YYDKDF (reference sequence).